These T cell receptor beta chains were read from a single sample in a study of cytomegalovirus exposure and HLA in healthy donors. The method was immunoSEQ multiplex PCR; TCRdb's version includes in-frame clones alone and lacks a portion of them. The table lists approximately 88,000 clones, around three quarters of them singletons. The sequenced sample consisted of PBMCs. These TCRs come from a man between 25 and 39 years old in good health and CMV-seropositive. CDR3s include the opening cysteine and the closing phenylalanine or tryptophan. The D gene is left open where the match is weak. The size entry is marked missing in some rows and otherwise reads once, few, many or a size class.

J gene,clone size,D gene,V gene,CDR3 protein,CDR3 DNA
TRBJ1-4,-,-,TRBV15,CATSRLSLGGEKLFF,TGTGCCACCAGCAGGCTGTCCCTAGGTGGAGAAAAACTGTTTTTT
TRBJ2-5,-,-,TRBV6-6,CASSYREAGQETQYF,TGTGCCAGCAGTTACCGGGAAGCGGGCCAAGAGACCCAGTACTTC
TRBJ2-5,-,TRBD2,TRBV5-1,CASRISGREETQYF,TGCGCCAGCAGAATTAGCGGGAGGGAAGAGACCCAGTACTTC
TRBJ1-4,once,-,TRBV7-8,CASSLALGGTRSPGKLFF,TGTGCCAGCAGCTTAGCGCTGGGGGGTACAAGGTCTCCTGGAAAACTGTTTTTT
TRBJ2-1,-,TRBD2,TRBV14,CASSELAGVEQFF,TGTGCCAGCAGCGAACTAGCGGGAGTTGAGCAGTTCTTC
TRBJ1-5,-,-,TRBV19,CASTLDNFQPQHF,TGTGCCAGTACCCTTGACAATTTCCAGCCCCAGCATTTT
TRBJ1-1,-,TRBD1,TRBV9,CASSVEGQGTNTEAFF,TGTGCCAGCAGCGTAGAGGGACAGGGGACGAACACTGAAGCTTTCTTT
TRBJ1-2,-,TRBD1,TRBV7-6,CASSLGGKRGPNYGYTF,TGTGCCAGCAGCTTAGGGGGGAAGAGGGGGCCGAACTATGGCTACACCTTC
TRBJ1-4,-,-,TRBV5-6,CASSSEQGATNEKLFF,TGTGCCAGCAGCTCAGAGCAAGGGGCAACTAATGAAAAACTGTTTTTT
TRBJ1-1,-,TRBD1,TRBV9,CASSVGSGQGATEAFF,TGTGCCAGCAGCGTAGGCAGTGGACAGGGGGCGACTGAAGCTTTCTTT
TRBJ2-2,-,-,TRBV6-4,CASSERQTGELFF,TGTGCCAGCAGTGAGAGGCAAACCGGGGAGCTGTTTTTT
TRBJ2-7,-,-,TRBV28,CASSFTSSYEQYF,TGTGCCAGCAGTTTTACGAGCTCCTACGAGCAGTACTTC
TRBJ1-5,-,-,TRBV7-2,CASSLERGGNQPQHF,TGTGCCAGCAGCTTAGAAAGAGGGGGAAATCAGCCCCAGCATTTT
TRBJ2-3,few,TRBD2,TRBV9,CASSGLGGRGGDTQYF,TGTGCCAGTTCCGGACTTGGCGGGAGGGGGGGAGATACGCAGTATTTT
TRBJ2-5,few,-,TRBV11-2,CASSLAVQGGRETQYF,TGTGCCAGCAGCTTAGCCGTACAGGGGGGGAGGGAGACCCAGTACTTC
TRBJ1-3,-,-,TRBV4-2,CASSQDTRGNTIYF,TGTGCCAGCAGCCAAGATACCAGGGGTAACACCATATATTTT
TRBJ2-7,-,TRBD1,TRBV5-1,CASSFATGGGYEQYF,TGCGCCAGCAGCTTTGCGACAGGGGGGGGTTACGAGCAGTACTTC
TRBJ2-1,-,TRBD2,TRBV7-3,CASSLRRESHEQFF,TGTGCCAGCAGCTTACGGCGGGAGAGCCATGAGCAGTTCTTC
TRBJ2-2,few,TRBD1,TRBV5-1,CASSLRTGGDTGELFF,TGCGCCAGCAGCTTAAGGACAGGGGGGGACACCGGGGAGCTGTTTTTT
TRBJ2-7,-,TRBD1,TRBV27,CASSFTGGGYEQYF,TGTGCCAGCAGCTTTACAGGGGGCGGGTACGAGCAGTACTTC
TRBJ1-3,once,-,TRBV6-5,CASSYSLRSRNTIYF,TGTGCCAGCAGTTACTCGCTCCGTAGCCGAAACACCATATATTTT
TRBJ1-1,-,-,TRBV7-9,CASSSTGSFF,TGTGCCAGCAGCTCCACTGGGAGTTTCTTT
TRBJ1-5,-,-,TRBV28,CASKGQFNQPQHF,TGTGCCAGTAAAGGACAGTTTAATCAGCCCCAGCATTTT
TRBJ1-1,-,-,TRBV19,CASIEEGVGGTEAFF,TGTGCCAGTATCGAAGAGGGGGTCGGTGGTACTGAAGCTTTCTTT
TRBJ1-5,-,-,TRBV28,CASSKSGGRNQPQHF,TGTGCCAGCAGTAAATCGGGGGGACGGAATCAGCCCCAGCATTTT
TRBJ1-2,-,TRBD1,TRBV30,CAWSVRGTGGRYGYTF,TGTGCCTGGAGTGTAAGAGGGACAGGGGGACGCTATGGCTACACCTTC
TRBJ1-6,-,TRBD1,TRBV6-1,CASSEVGGLNSPLHF,TGTGCCAGCAGTGAAGTAGGGGGCCTTAATTCACCCCTCCACTTT
TRBJ1-5,few,TRBD1,TRBV7-9,CASSPADRGYNQPQHF,TGTGCCAGCAGCCCGGCGGACAGGGGGTACAATCAGCCCCAGCATTTT
TRBJ1-5,once,TRBD1,TRBV18,CASSRTGSEPQHF,TGTGCCAGCTCACGGACAGGGAGTGAGCCCCAGCATTTT
TRBJ2-7,-,TRBD1,TRBV7-2,CASSLDRGPTYEQYF,TGTGCCAGCAGCTTAGACAGGGGGCCTACCTACGAGCAGTACTTC
TRBJ1-2,-,-,TRBV9,CASSGRAPNYGYTF,TGTGCCAGCAGCGGCAGGGCTCCCAACTATGGCTACACCTTC
TRBJ2-3,-,-,TRBV7-2,CASSFSEDTQYF,TGTGCCAGCAGCTTCAGCGAAGATACGCAGTATTTT
TRBJ2-3,few,TRBD2,TRBV4-1,CASSQGLAGTDTQYF,TGCGCCAGCAGCCAGGGACTAGCTGGCACAGATACGCAGTATTTT
TRBJ1-2,-,TRBD1,TRBV4-3,CASSRGTGGNYGYTF,TGCGCCAGCAGCCGGGGGACAGGGGGTAACTATGGCTACACCTTC
TRBJ1-5,-,TRBD1,TRBV2,CASSRQGVNQPQHF,TGTGCCAGCAGTCGACAGGGGGTGAATCAGCCCCAGCATTTT
TRBJ1-2,-,-,TRBV7-6,CASSLADTLPNYGYTF,TGTGCCAGCAGCTTAGCGGACACGCTTCCTAACTATGGCTACACCTTC
TRBJ2-1,-,-,TRBV7-3,CASSLTASRGNEQFF,TGTGCCAGCAGCTTAACCGCTAGCAGGGGCAATGAGCAGTTCTTC
TRBJ2-3,-,-,TRBV27,CASSFLYRDLTDTQYF,TGTGCCAGCAGTTTCCTTTATCGGGATCTCACAGATACGCAGTATTTT
TRBJ1-1,few,-,TRBV4-3,CASSQDIESTEAFF,TGCGCCAGCAGCCAAGATATAGAATCCACTGAAGCTTTCTTT
TRBJ1-2,few,-,TRBV9,CASSAREVGTMGYTF,TGTGCCAGCAGCGCCAGGGAGGTAGGGACTATGGGCTACACCTTC
TRBJ1-5,-,-,TRBV6-5,CATRGADSNQPQHF,TGTGCCACGCGGGGGGCAGATAGCAATCAGCCCCAGCATTTT
TRBJ1-5,-,-,TRBV7-9,CASSLGAGLQPQHF,TGTGCCAGCAGCTTAGGGGCAGGGCTCCAGCCCCAGCATTTT
TRBJ1-2,few,-,TRBV19,CASTTGESYGYTF,TGTGCCAGTACCACCGGGGAATCCTATGGCTACACCTTC
TRBJ2-6,-,-,TRBV7-8,CASSQGISGANVLTF,TGTGCCAGCTCACAGGGCATCTCTGGGGCCAACGTCCTGACTTTC
TRBJ1-1,-,TRBD1,TRBV11-2,CASSRSGQVNTEAFF,TGTGCCAGCAGCCGATCGGGACAGGTGAACACTGAAGCTTTCTTT
TRBJ1-4,-,TRBD1,TRBV5-1,CASSLEGQVLGNEKLFF,TGCGCCAGCAGCTTGGAGGGACAGGTGTTGGGAAATGAAAAACTGTTTTTT
TRBJ1-1,-,TRBD1,TRBV18,CASSPSIGTGFFMNTEAFF,TGTGCCAGCTCACCGTCCATAGGGACAGGGTTTTTCATGAACACTGAAGCTTTCTTT
TRBJ2-5,few,-,TRBV5-1,CASSFNRKAEETQYF,TGCGCCAGCAGCTTCAATCGGAAAGCGGAAGAGACCCAGTACTTC
TRBJ1-2,few,-,TRBV4-1,CASSQDPGSNYGYTF,TGCGCCAGCAGCCAAGATCCGGGGAGTAACTATGGCTACACCTTC